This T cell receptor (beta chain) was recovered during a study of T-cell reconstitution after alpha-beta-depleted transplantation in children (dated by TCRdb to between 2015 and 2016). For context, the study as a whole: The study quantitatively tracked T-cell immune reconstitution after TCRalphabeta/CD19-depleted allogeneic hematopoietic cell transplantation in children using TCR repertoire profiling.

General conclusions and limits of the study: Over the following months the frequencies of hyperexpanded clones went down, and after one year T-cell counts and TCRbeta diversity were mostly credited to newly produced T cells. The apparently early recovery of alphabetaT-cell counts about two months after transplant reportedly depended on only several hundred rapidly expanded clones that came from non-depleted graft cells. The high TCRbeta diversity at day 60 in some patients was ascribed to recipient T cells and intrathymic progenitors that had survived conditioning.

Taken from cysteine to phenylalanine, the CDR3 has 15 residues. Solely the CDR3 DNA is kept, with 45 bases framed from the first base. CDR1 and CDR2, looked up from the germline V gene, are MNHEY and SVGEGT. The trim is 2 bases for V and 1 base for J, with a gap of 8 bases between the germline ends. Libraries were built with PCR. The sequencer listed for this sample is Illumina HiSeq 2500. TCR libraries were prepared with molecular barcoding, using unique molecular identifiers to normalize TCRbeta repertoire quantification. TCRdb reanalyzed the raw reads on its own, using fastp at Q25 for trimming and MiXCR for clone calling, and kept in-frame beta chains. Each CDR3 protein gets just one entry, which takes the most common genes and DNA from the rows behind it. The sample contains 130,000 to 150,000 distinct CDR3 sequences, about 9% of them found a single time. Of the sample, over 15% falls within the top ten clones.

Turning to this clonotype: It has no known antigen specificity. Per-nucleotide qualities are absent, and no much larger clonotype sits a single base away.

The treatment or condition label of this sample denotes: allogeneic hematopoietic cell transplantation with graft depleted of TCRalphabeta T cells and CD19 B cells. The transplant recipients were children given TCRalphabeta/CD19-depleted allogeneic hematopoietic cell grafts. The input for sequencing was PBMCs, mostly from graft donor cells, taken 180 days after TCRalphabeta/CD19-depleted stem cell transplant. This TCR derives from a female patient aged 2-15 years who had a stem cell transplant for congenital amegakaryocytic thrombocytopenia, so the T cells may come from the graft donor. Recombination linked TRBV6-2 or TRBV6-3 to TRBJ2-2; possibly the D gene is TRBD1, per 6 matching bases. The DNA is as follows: TGTGCCAGCAGTTACCCGACAGGGAACACCGGGGAGCTGTTTTTT. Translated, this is CASSYPTGNTGELFF.